This T cell receptor beta chain was retrieved from a study of blood T cell repertoires in COVID-19. J was trimmed by 7 bases and V by 4 bases; bases with no gene match: 6. There are 14 residues in the CDR3. Germline V gene lookup returns CDR1 SEHNR and CDR2 FQNEAQ (reference sequence). Sequenced by immunoSEQ multiplex PCR; TCRdb stores in-frame clones only, minus some. This repertoire shows more than 400,000 clones, less than 95% found once; its top ten account for 0.55% to 0.75%. The rearrangement links TRBV7-9 to TRBJ1-2; 10 bases are shared with TRBD1. This TCR came from a man aged 18 to 29 who had recovered from COVID-19. The sample comprised PBMCs or T cells enriched from blood (not recorded which). As DNA, the CDR3 is TGTGCCAGCAGCTCGACAGGGGGCGCGGGTGGCTACACCTTC. This translates into CASSSTGGAGGYTF. The entire variable domain, with the rest obtained from reference TRBV7-9 and TRBJ1-2, is as follows: DTGVSQNPRHKITKRGQNVTFRCDPISEHNRLYWYRQTLGQGPEFLTYFQNEAQLEKSRLLSDRFSAERPKGSFSTLEIQRTEQGDSAMYLCASSSTGGAGGYTFGSGTRLTVV.